The next 26 T cell receptor beta chains were all read from a single sample in a study of blood T cell repertoires in COVID-19 (TCRdb year 2020). Library preparation was by the immunoSEQ multiplex PCR assay. Entries here come from immuneACCESS through TCRdb and include only in-frame sequences with V and J called. Some clones fail to appear in such tables; in the studies checked, an unresolved V gene covers under half of the shortfall, and the cause of the remainder is unknown. For this sample there are around 29,000 clones; roughly nine tenths appear just once. Around 10% of the sample belongs to the ten largest clones. What was sequenced was peripheral blood. Receptor source: a man in his 60s with acute or convalescent COVID-19.

The V call is TRBV18, the J call TRBJ1-4, with 7 bases that match TRBD1. In germline, CDR1 is KGHSH, CDR2 LQKENI. The CDR3 sequence is 15 residues long. Trimming took 2 bases from V and 5 from J; bases not matched to a gene: 5. CDR3 sequence: CASSPFQQGNEKLFF. In DNA form, the CDR3 reads TGTGCCAGCTCACCATTTCAACAGGGGAATGAAAAACTGTTTTTT.

This clone has just one count. The rearrangement uses TRBV5-1 and TRBJ2-2; 8 bases are a match to TRBD2. The trim removed 3 bases at V and 4 bases at J, leaving 14 bases unmatched. The germline V gene encodes CDR1 SGHRS and CDR2 YFSETQ. The length of the CDR3 is 18 residues. The CDR3 sequence is CASSSGGSLAGITGELFF. The CDR3 nucleotides read TGCGCCAGCAGCTCCGGGGGCTCATTAGCGGGGATCACCGGGGAGCTGTTTTTT.

The chain couples TRBV14 to TRBJ1-1, with D unresolved. V was pared by 0 bases and J by 9 bases, with 8 bases between. Germline V CDR1 and CDR2: SGHDN, FVKESK. The CDR3 loop spans 12 amino acids. The CDR3 sequence: CASSQERIKAFF. CDR3 nucleotide sequence: TGTGCCAGCAGCCAAGAGAGGATAAAAGCTTTCTTT.

This chain uses TRBV30 with TRBJ2-7; TRBD2 might be the D (5 bases). The CDR3 sequence is 14 residues long. Germline V gives CDR1 GTSNPN, CDR2 SVGIG (reference sequence). V was trimmed by 4 bases and J by 2 bases, leaving 15 bases between them. This CDR3 reads CAWILAGKPYEQYF. The CDR3 region has the DNA TGTGCCTGGATTCTGGCGGGTAAACCCTACGAGCAGTACTTC.

The V and J genes are TRBV21-1 and TRBJ2-7; TRBD1, as called in the table, went unchecked against the DNA. TRBV21-1 is given as a pseudogene. This CDR3 has 11 residues. The CDR3 coding sequence is TGTGCCAGCAGCTACCGGGACAGTGAGTACTTC. It codes for CASSYRDSEYF.

The J gene is TRBJ1-6, the V gene TRBV7-9; 9 nucleotides agree with TRBD1. The CDR3 length is 14 residues. The V gene's germline CDR1 is SEHNR and CDR2 FQNEAQ (reference sequence). V trimming: 4 bases; J trimming: 8 bases; junction bases outside the gene matches: 3. CDR3 amino acids: CASSWGQGYSPLHF. In DNA form, the CDR3 reads TGTGCCAGCAGCTGGGGACAGGGCTATTCACCCCTCCACTTT.

This rearrangement joins TRBV24-1 to TRBJ1-6; D gene ambiguous. V shed 4 bases and J shed 2 bases, with 5 bases lying between them. In germline, CDR1 is KGHDR, CDR2 SFDVKD. This CDR3 region has 14 residues. This chain's CDR3 is CATSEGAYNSPLHF. DNA for the CDR3: TGTGCCACCAGTGAGGGAGCCTATAATTCACCCCTCCACTTT.

The chain has TRBV28 and TRBJ2-7, with D maybe TRBD1 (5 bases). The germline V and J ends were trimmed by 5 bases and 2 bases, with 19 bases remaining between them. The CDR3 extends over 16 amino acids. Germline CDR1 is MDHEN and CDR2 is SYDVKM. The CDR3 protein is CASSTRGHRATYEQYF. CDR3 bases: TGTGCCAGCAGTACCCGAGGACATCGAGCCACCTACGAGCAGTACTTC.

The V call is TRBV2, the J call TRBJ1-2; D possibly corresponds to TRBD1 (5 bases). With 7 bases removed from V and 8 bases from J, the gap between germline ends came to 17 bases. The germline V gene has CDR1 SNHLY and CDR2 FYNNEI. The CDR3 contains 13 residues. As DNA, the CDR3 is TGTGCCAGCACCCGACAGAGCCCCTGGGGCTACACCTTC. Translated: CASTRQSPWGYTF.

J is TRBJ2-3 and V is TRBV4-1, with 11 bases matching TRBD2. CDR1 and CDR2 (germline): MGHRA, YSYEKL. J gave up 3 bases and V 8 bases, and 13 bases lay outside the gene matches. CDR3 length: 17 residues. The CDR3 protein is CASGPARLAGPTDTQYF. The DNA for the CDR3 is TGCGCCAGCGGCCCGGCGCGACTAGCGGGGCCGACAGATACGCAGTATTTT.

The chain employs TRBV12-5 and TRBJ2-1, with 8 bases identical to TRBD1. The CDR3 spans 15 residues. Germline assignment: CDR1 LGHNT and CDR2 FRNRAP. With V trimmed by 1 base and J by 6 bases, 5 bases remained unmatched. CDR3 coding DNA: TGTGCTAGTGGTTTGGCCCGGACAGGGATCAATGAGCAGTTCTTC. Translating gives CASGLARTGINEQFF.

This chain uses TRBV9 with TRBJ1-6; D is possibly TRBD1 (6 bases). Germline loops: CDR1 SGDLS, CDR2 YYNGEE. The CDR3 runs 15 residues. V lost 3 bases to trimming and J lost 6 bases, with 13 bases between them. CDR3 loop: CASSGGRGSNSPLHF. The CDR3 coding sequence is TGTGCCAGCAGCGGGGGGCGCGGGTCTAATTCACCCCTCCACTTT.

The rearrangement links TRBV6-6 to TRBJ1-2; D is possibly TRBD1 (6 bases). CDR3 length equals 14 residues. V lost 6 bases to trimming and J lost 0 bases, with 11 bases between them. Germline loops: CDR1 MNHNY, CDR2 SVGAGI (reference sequence). CDR3 in DNA: TGTGCCAGCAGGTTAGGGGGAGCTAACTATGGCTACACCTTC. Amino acids: CASRLGGANYGYTF.

This chain links TRBV3-1 (or the pseudogene TRBV3-2) with TRBJ1-2; D remains unclear. This CDR3 region has 15 residues. Germline V gene lookup returns CDR1 LGHDT and CDR2 YNNKEL (reference sequence). Trimming took off 1 base at V and 3 bases at J, with 12 bases between the two ends. CDR3 nucleotides: TGTGCCAGCAGCCAAGCTCGATGGGAGGACTATGGCTACACCTTC. It encodes CASSQARWEDYGYTF.

In this sample, this clone turned up once. This chain joins TRBV11-2 and TRBJ2-1; TRBD2 matches at 7 bases. Germline V gives CDR1 SGHAT, CDR2 FQNNGV. This CDR3 is built from 14 residues. With 5 bases clipped from V and 4 bases from J, the junction kept 5 bases outside the gene matches. CDR3 DNA sequence: TGTGCCAGCAGCCGAAGCGGGAAGTACAATGAGCAGTTCTTC. Its translation: CASSRSGKYNEQFF.

CDR3 nucleotide sequence: TGTGCCAGCAGTCTCAATGTGCAGCCCCAGCATTTT. Translation gives CASSLNVQPQHF. This chain uses TRBV6-6 with TRBJ1-5, with D uncertain. Germline CDR1 MNHNY, CDR2 SVGAGI (reference sequence). The V gene lost 5 bases and the J gene lost 7 bases, with 9 bases spanning the gap. This CDR3 comprises 12 residues.

This clone has only one observation. The chain couples TRBV6-6 to TRBJ1-5; perhaps TRBD1 as D (5 bases). Germline V lookup: CDR1 MNHNY, CDR2 SVGAGI (reference sequence). The CDR3 loop spans 15 amino acids. The V end lost 6 bases, the J end lost 0 bases, and 12 bases lay between the germline ends. DNA for the CDR3: TGTGCCAGCAGCAAGACAGAGTCTAGCAATCAGCCCCAGCATTTT. This translates into CASSKTESSNQPQHF.

This clone was observed a handful of times. The chain carries TRBV10-2 and TRBJ1-2; 9 nucleotides agree with TRBD1. After removal of 6 bases from V and 2 bases from J, the junction contained 1 base not matched to a gene. This CDR3 has 13 amino acids. The germline V gene has CDR1 WSHSY and CDR2 SAAADI. CDR3 loop: CASRGTGNYGYTF. The CDR3, as DNA: TGCGCCAGCAGGGGGACAGGGAACTATGGCTACACCTTC.

The chain joins TRBV27 to TRBJ1-2; possible D gene TRBD1, 6 bases. CDR1 MNHEY and CDR2 SMNVEV come from the germline V gene (reference sequence). V shed 3 bases and J shed 2 bases, with 13 bases lying between them. CDR3 length: 15 residues. The chain's CDR3 is CASSLTLGQNYGYTF. In DNA form, the CDR3 reads TGTGCCAGCAGTTTGACCCTTGGACAGAACTATGGCTACACCTTC.

The V call is TRBV24-1, the J call TRBJ2-5; D remains unclear. The CDR3 runs 13 residues. The V end was cut by 9 bases, the J end by 0 bases, with 10 bases between. Germline CDR1 KGHDR, CDR2 SFDVKD. As DNA, the CDR3 is TGTGCCACCGGCCACGGGTACCAAGAGACCCAGTACTTC. Translating gives CATGHGYQETQYF.

V usage is TRBV6-4 and J usage is TRBJ2-1; 7 bases align to TRBD1. CDR1 and CDR2 from the germline V gene are MRHNA and SNTAGT. J lost 8 bases, V lost 2 bases, and 9 bases had no gene match. CDR3 length: 15 amino acids. The CDR3 loop reads CASSDRGLGKDEQFF. DNA of the CDR3: TGTGCCAGCAGTGACAGGGGGCTAGGGAAGGATGAGCAGTTCTTC.

V is TRBV28 and J is TRBJ1-2; 7 bases map to TRBD1. Germline V lookup: CDR1 MDHEN, CDR2 SYDVKM. This CDR3 region has 15 residues. The trim removed 9 bases at V and 1 base at J, leaving 11 bases unmatched. For the CDR3, the DNA is TGTGCCAGTCTCCCGACAGGGAAGGGTAACTATGGCTACACCTTC. It translates to CASLPTGKGNYGYTF.

This chain links TRBV7-9 with TRBJ2-1, with D tentatively TRBD1 (5 bases). Germline V gene data show CDR1 as SEHNR and CDR2 as FQNEAQ (reference sequence). V lost 5 bases and J lost 2, with 16 bases in between. The CDR3 runs 16 residues. CDR3 sequence (DNA): TGTGCCAGCAGCCAAGGGGCTGGGAAGGCCTACAATGAGCAGTTCTTC. This gives the protein CASSQGAGKAYNEQFF.

The chain uses TRBV4-1 and TRBJ1-2; the match to TRBD1 covers 7 bases. The V gene end was trimmed by 4 bases and the J gene end by 8 bases; junction bases not matched to a gene: 13. The CDR3 is 15 residues long. Germline assignment: CDR1 MGHRA and CDR2 YSYEKL. CDR3 sequence (DNA): TGCGCCAGCAGCCCGCCGACAGGGTCATATAACGGCTACACCTTC. It encodes CASSPPTGSYNGYTF.

The V gene is TRBV3-1 (or the pseudogene TRBV3-2), the J gene TRBJ1-2, with 7 positions matching TRBD1. In germline, CDR1 is LGHDT, CDR2 YNNKEL (reference sequence). This CDR3 is 17 amino acids long. V gave up 0 bases and J gave up 6 bases; unmatched junction bases: 13. DNA for the CDR3: TGTGCCAGCAGCCAAGACACCCCCCCCGCAGGGGGTGATGGCTACACCTTC. Protein product: CASSQDTPPAGGDGYTF.

This chain links TRBV20-1 with TRBJ1-2; D is unresolved. The CDR3 consists of 11 residues. Germline CDR1 DFQATT, CDR2 SNEGSKA (reference sequence). V lost 7 bases and J lost 8, with 14 bases in between. The CDR3 coding sequence is TGCAGTGTTTCGGGGTTTTGGGGCTACACCTTC. Its protein product is CSVSGFWGYTF.